This TCR beta chain is drawn from a study of response to subunit inactivated influenza vaccine. General study results and limits: That few new T cells are recruited by each seasonal influenza vaccination was the authors' suggestion.

This clonotype turned up a few times. Its antigen is undetermined. Germline CDR1 is SGHKS and CDR2 is YYEKEE (reference sequence). The CDR3 extends over 14 amino acids. Trimming took 2 bases from V and 8 from J, leaving 13 bases between them. TCRdb passed the RT-PCR reads through MiXCR, listing each CDR3 protein once. The table lists about 530,000 distinct CDR3 sequences, 12% of them singletons. J is TRBJ1-4 and V is TRBV5-5; D possibly corresponds to TRBD1 (5 bases). Specimen: PBMCs from blood, collected on the day of vaccination. The receptor's source is a man aged 45-65 years who received an inactivated influenza vaccine. The DNA for the CDR3 is TGTGCCAGCAGCTTTAGTCAGGGTGAGGAAAAACTGTTTTTT. This encodes CASSFSQGEEKLFF.